These 5 T cell receptor beta chains originate from one sample sequenced in a study of vaccination effects on CD4 cells after COVID-19 (dated by TCRdb to 2022 to 2024). Their cognate antigens are unknown. Receptor amplification or capture employed the immunoSEQ multiplex PCR assay. The table comes from immuneACCESS by way of TCRdb, which keeps in-frame sequences with V and J called. Part of the clones is missing from these tables; in studies checked, under half for an unresolved V gene and the rest for unknown reasons. The sample table shows roughly 23,000 clones, and 65% to 70% are seen once. The biggest ten clones account for around a tenth of the sample. The ViraFEST assay stimulated PBMC with viral peptide pools and then used TCR sequencing to identify antigen-specific CD4+ T cell clonotypes by expansion. After approximately 11 days of culture, CD4+ T cells were isolated with the EasySep CD4+ T cell isolation kit. None of the healthy vaccine recipients had a prior SARS-CoV-2 infection, which was confirmed by nucleocapsid antibody tests that came back negative both before and after vaccination.

The sequenced sample was CD4+ T cells from PBMCs cultured with HCoV-NL63 spike peptides, obtained before COVID-19 vaccination. This specimen's cell subset or site label, per the study, means: HCoV-NL63 spike overlapping peptide pool stimulation. Receptors originate from a human donor who received a COVID-19 vaccine.

The V call is TRBV27, the J call TRBJ2-6; D is perhaps TRBD1 (5 bases). The CDR3 length is 17 residues. CDR1 MNHEY and CDR2 SMNVEV come from the germline V gene (reference sequence). V lost 6 bases, J lost 0 bases, and 15 bases lay in between. The CDR3 DNA is TGTGCCAGCAGCACGACAGCCTACTACTCTGGGGCCAACGTCCTGACTTTC. Its translation: CASSTTAYYSGANVLTF.

This clone has just a few counts. J is TRBJ2-1 and V is TRBV5-1, with unresolved D. V was pared by 4 bases and J by 4 bases, with 12 bases between. The CDR3 totals 14 residues. CDR1 is SGHRS, CDR2 YFSETQ, per germline. CDR3 DNA: TGCGCCAGCAGCCCGACCGTGAATTACAATGAGCAGTTCTTC. This sequence encodes CASSPTVNYNEQFF.

The chain is built from TRBV19 and TRBJ1-1; no clear D. Looked up from germline, CDR1 is LNHDA and CDR2 is SQIVND (reference sequence). This CDR3 comprises 12 residues. V gave up 5 bases and J gave up 10 bases, with 14 bases separating them. In DNA form, the CDR3 reads TGTGCCAGTAGTTCGGGGATCCGCGGAGCTTTCTTT. This sequence encodes CASSSGIRGAFF.

The chain recombines TRBV5-1 with TRBJ2-3; 8 bases align to TRBD1. Germline V gene lookup returns CDR1 SGHRS and CDR2 YFSETQ. J was trimmed by 1 base and V by 3 bases; bases with no gene match: 4. There are 15 residues in the CDR3. CDR3 loop: CASSSGQGGTDTQYF. The CDR3 DNA is TGCGCCAGCAGCTCCGGACAGGGCGGCACAGATACGCAGTATTTT.

The chain joins TRBV15 to TRBJ2-5; 12 bases are a match to TRBD2. The CDR3 length is 18 residues. The germline V gene has CDR1 LNHNV and CDR2 YYDKDF (reference sequence). V was clipped by 1 base and J by 4 bases; unmatched bases: 10. DNA of the CDR3: TGTGCCACCAGCAGAGGCACTAGCGGGGGGCCAGAGGGAGAGACCCAGTACTTC. This translates into CATSRGTSGGPEGETQYF.